Listed here are 9 T cell receptor beta chains from one sample, sequenced in a study of T cells in Graves' hyperthyroidism and ophthalmopathy. Template material for amplifying TCR beta CDR3 regions consisted of RNA transcripts. A set of HTBI primers served as the primers for a first-round RT-PCR of the TCR CDR3. TCRdb reprocessed the multiplex PCR reads with MiXCR, giving one entry per CDR3 protein. Here the sample spans fewer than 900,000 distinct CDR3 sequences, around 20% being singletons. The source material was blood. The receptors come from a woman in her forties or fifties with Graves' hyperthyroidism that later progressed to Graves' ophthalmopathy.

In its sample, this clonotype was seen a few times. This chain links TRBV27 with TRBJ1-5, with D hard to call. The CDR3 totals 15 residues. Deletions cut 4 bases from V and 3 bases from J, with 13 bases between. Germline loops: CDR1 MNHEY, CDR2 SMNVEV (reference sequence). Here the CDR3 reads CASSSPGRSNQPQHF. In nucleotides, the CDR3 is TGTGCCAGCAGTTCCCCGGGAAGGTCCAATCAGCCCCAGCATTTT.

V and J are TRBV24-1 and TRBJ2-2; D possibly uses TRBD1 or TRBD2 (5 bases each). Germline V gene lookup returns CDR1 KGHDR and CDR2 SFDVKD. The CDR3 sequence is 17 residues long. The ends were cut back, 5 bases at V and 3 bases at J, with 18 bases in the middle. The chain's CDR3 is CATSAPPGREDTGELFF. The CDR3 DNA reads as TGTGCCACCAGTGCTCCCCCAGGGAGAGAGGACACCGGGGAGCTGTTTTTT.

This chain connects TRBV11-3 to TRBJ1-6; D is unclear. CDR3 size: 13 residues. V lost 0 bases, J lost 8 bases, and 5 bases lay in between. The germline V gene has CDR1 SGHNT and CDR2 YENEEA. The CDR3 DNA follows: TGTGCCAGCAGCTTAGATGGAGATTCACCCCTCCACTTT. Protein product: CASSLDGDSPLHF.

The chain employs TRBV13 and TRBJ1-6; TRBD1 matches at 7 bases. The CDR3 loop spans 16 amino acids. The germline gives CDR1 PRHDT, CDR2 FYEKMQ (reference sequence). V trimming: 5 bases; J trimming: 8 bases; junction bases outside the gene matches: 12. The CDR3 nucleotides are TGTGCCAGCAGCCCCTGGGACAGCCTGGGGGATTCACCCCTCCACTTT. Translating it yields CASSPWDSLGDSPLHF. The full variable domain, in which reference TRBV13 and TRBJ1-6 provide the parts outside the CDR3, is AAGVIQSPRHLIKEKRETATLKCYPIPRHDTVYWYQQGPGQDPQFLISFYEKMQSDKGSIPDRFSAQQFSDYHSELNMSSLELGDSALYFCASSPWDSLGDSPLHFGNGTRLTVT.

This clonotype showed up many times. This sequence joins TRBV7-9 and TRBJ2-5; 8 nucleotides line up with TRBD1. The CDR3 is made up of 14 amino acids. V shed 5 bases, J shed 5 bases, and the junction held 7 bases outside the gene matches. Germline lookup yields CDR1 SEHNR and CDR2 FQNEAQ (reference sequence). The DNA of the CDR3 is TGTGCCAGCAGCGCTAGGACAGGGCTCGAGACCCAGTACTTC. Amino acids: CASSARTGLETQYF.

In the case of this clonotype: This sequence may be a read error, since a much larger clone differs from it by one base. The chain employs TRBV5-1 and TRBJ1-1, with D hard to call. Germline V gives CDR1 SGHRS, CDR2 YFSETQ. V dropped 0 bases and J dropped 6 bases, with 9 bases sitting between them. This CDR3 comprises 13 residues. CDR3 sequence reads: CASSLGEESEAFF. DNA for the CDR3: TGCGCCAGCAGCTTGGGGGAGGAGTCTGAAGCTTTCTTT.

The chain carries TRBV15 and TRBJ2-1, with D perhaps matching TRBD1 or TRBD2 (5 bases each). The V gene lost 0 bases and the J gene lost 8 bases, with 17 bases spanning the gap. The CDR3 contains 16 residues. Germline V CDR1 and CDR2: LNHNV, YYDKDF (reference sequence). CDR3 in DNA: TGTGCCACCAGCAGAGATCTCAGGGCTAGCATTGATGAGCAGTTCTTC. Translated: CATSRDLRASIDEQFF.

This clonotype was detected many times. The chain uses TRBV6-1 and TRBJ1-1; D remains ambiguous. The CDR3 sequence is 10 residues long. V lost 9 bases and J lost 1, with 3 bases in between. Germline V gene lookup returns CDR1 MNHNS and CDR2 SASEGT. The CDR3 loop reads CASRNTEAFF. The CDR3 bases are TGTGCCAGTCGGAACACTGAAGCTTTCTTT.

A word on this clonotype: A single base separates this from a much larger clone, so it may be a read error. CDR3 protein: CASIQQGANTGELFF. The CDR3 DNA reads as TGTGCCAGCATCCAACAGGGGGCTAACACCGGGGAGCTGTTTTTT. The chain employs TRBV2 and TRBJ2-2; 9 nucleotides match TRBD1. Germline V gene sequence: CDR1 SNHLY, CDR2 FYNNEI. V dropped 7 bases and J dropped 2; count of bases not matched to a gene: 5. The CDR3 runs to 15 residues.